Sequencing of this T cell receptor beta chain was carried out in a study of blood T cell repertoires in COVID-19. Overall study context: Researchers got acute and convalescent COVID-19 samples from the United States, Italy and Spain. In each case, the material was cDNA or gDNA derived from T cells, B-cell-depleted T cells, or PBMCs.

The V gene lost 7 bases and the J gene lost 4 bases, with 16 bases spanning the gap. Germline values: CDR1 LNHDA, CDR2 SQIVND (reference sequence). The CDR3 is 14 amino acids. The assay was immunoSEQ multiplex PCR, and TCRdb's table has in-frame clones only and misses some. Here the sample spans approximately 500,000 clones, 85% to 90% being singletons. Seattle cases were enrolled at active infection and followed longitudinally. The rearrangement links TRBV19 to TRBJ1-2; D not resolved. Sequenced sample: peripheral blood. The receptor's source is a woman aged 45-59 years with COVID-19, enrolled during active disease. The chain's CDR3 is CASTLGGQPYGYTF. In DNA, the CDR3 is TGTGCCAGTACCCTGGGAGGGCAGCCCTATGGCTACACCTTC.